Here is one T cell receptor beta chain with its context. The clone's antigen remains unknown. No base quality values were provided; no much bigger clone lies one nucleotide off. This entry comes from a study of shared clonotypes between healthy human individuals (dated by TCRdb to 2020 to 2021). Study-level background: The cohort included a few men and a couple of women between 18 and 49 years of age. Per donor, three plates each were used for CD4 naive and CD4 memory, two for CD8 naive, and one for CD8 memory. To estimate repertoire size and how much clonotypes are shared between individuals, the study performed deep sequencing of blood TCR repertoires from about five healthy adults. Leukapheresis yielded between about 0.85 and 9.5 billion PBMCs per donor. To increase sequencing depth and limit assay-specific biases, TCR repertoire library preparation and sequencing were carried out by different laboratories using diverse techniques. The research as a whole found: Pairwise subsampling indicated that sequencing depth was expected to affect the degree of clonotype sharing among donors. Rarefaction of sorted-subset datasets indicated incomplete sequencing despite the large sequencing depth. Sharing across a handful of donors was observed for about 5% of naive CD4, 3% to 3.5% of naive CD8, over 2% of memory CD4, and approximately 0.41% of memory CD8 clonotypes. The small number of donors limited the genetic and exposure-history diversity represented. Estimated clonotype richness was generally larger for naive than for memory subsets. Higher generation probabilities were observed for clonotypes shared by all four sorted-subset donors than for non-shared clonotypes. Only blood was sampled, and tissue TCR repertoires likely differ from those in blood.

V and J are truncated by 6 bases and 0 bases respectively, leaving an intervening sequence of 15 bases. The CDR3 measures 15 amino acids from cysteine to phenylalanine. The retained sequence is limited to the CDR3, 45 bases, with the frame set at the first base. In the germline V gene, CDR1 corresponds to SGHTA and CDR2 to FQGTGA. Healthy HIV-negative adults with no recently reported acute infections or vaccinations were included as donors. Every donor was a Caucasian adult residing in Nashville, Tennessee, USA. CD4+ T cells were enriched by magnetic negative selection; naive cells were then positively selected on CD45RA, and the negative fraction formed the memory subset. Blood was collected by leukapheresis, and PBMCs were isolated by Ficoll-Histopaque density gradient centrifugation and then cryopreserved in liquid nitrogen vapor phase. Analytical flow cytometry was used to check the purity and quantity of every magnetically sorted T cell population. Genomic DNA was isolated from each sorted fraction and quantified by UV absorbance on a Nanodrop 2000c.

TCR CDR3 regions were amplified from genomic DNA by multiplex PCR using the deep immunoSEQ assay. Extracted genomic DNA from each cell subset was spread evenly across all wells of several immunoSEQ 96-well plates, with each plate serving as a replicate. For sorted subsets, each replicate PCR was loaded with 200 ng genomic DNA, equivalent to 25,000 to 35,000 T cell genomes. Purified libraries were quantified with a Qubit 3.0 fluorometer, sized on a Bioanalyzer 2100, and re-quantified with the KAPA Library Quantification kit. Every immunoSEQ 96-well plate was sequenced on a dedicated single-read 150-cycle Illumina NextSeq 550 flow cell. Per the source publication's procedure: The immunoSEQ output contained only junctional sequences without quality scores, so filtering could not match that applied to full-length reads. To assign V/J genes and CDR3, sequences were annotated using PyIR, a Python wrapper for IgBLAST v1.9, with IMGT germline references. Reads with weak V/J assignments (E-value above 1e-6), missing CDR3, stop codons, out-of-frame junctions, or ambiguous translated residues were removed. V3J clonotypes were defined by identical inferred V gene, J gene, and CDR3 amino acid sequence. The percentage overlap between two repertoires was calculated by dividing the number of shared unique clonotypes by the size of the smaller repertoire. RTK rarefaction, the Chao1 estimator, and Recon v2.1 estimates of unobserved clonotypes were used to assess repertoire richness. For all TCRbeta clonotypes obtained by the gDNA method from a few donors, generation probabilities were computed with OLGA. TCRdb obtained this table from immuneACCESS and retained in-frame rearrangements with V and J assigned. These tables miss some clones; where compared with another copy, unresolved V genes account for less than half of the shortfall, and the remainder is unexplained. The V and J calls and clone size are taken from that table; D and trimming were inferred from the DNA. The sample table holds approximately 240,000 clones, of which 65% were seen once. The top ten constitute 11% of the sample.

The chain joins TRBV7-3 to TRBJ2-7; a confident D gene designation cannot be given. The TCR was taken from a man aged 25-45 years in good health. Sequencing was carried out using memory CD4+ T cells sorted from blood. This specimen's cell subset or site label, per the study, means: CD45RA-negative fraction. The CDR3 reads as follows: CASSLRAISSYEQYF. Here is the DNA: TGTGCCAGCAGTCTAAGAGCTATTAGCTCCTACGAGCAGTACTTC.